Given below is one T cell receptor beta chain in context. This clonotype showed up many times. Its antigen specificity is not known. Per-nucleotide qualities are absent, and no much larger clonotype sits a single base away. The sample originates from a study of regulatory T cells in long-lasting Graves disease (dated by TCRdb to about 2021). For the wider study: Newly diagnosed Graves' disease patients had taken antithyroid drugs for less than 3 months. This study used TCR sequencing and RNA sequencing of peripheral blood to compare persistent Graves' disease patients against newly diagnosed Graves' disease patients. The study was registered as a clinical trial and conducted in China. A total of about 33 samples underwent TCR sequencing, from around 13 patients with persistent Graves' disease and some 20 patients with newly diagnosed Graves' disease. General findings and caveats noted by the study authors: Preferential use of TRBV28, TRBJ1-2 and TRBJ2-5 was observed in persistent disease, whereas TRBV20-1 and TRBJ2-1 were favored in newly diagnosed disease. More public clonotypes were shared among persistent patients (around 3,000) than among newly diagnosed patients (966). As a limitation, the authors acknowledged that the small sample size may reduce accuracy. Sequencing and analysis were restricted to the TCR beta chain. Compared with newly diagnosed patients, persistent Graves' disease patients had lower TCR Shannon entropy and fewer highly expanded clones, which suggests clonal expansion. The study examined only peripheral blood because the primary lesion, thyroid tissue, could not be accessed.

Library prep was done by multiplex PCR. The sequencing machine was an Illumina HiSeq 4000. CDR3 regions were amplified by Arm-PCR with iRepertoire HTBI primers to construct TCR beta libraries. PCR products were gel purified before sequencing. The study's own analysis went as follows. Gene usage analysis of CDR3 amino acid clonotypes relied on the 60 to 65 TRBV and 13 to 15 TRBJ segments identified across samples. Filtered high-quality paired reads were merged into contigs using COPE and FqMerger. BLAST was used to align contigs to IMGT TRBV, TRBD and TRBJ reference genes, and CDR3 was defined according to IMGT. Any clonotype with a frequency above 0.1% was classified as a highly expanded clone. Shannon entropy served as the measure of repertoire diversity, while the Gini coefficient captured V-J evenness. Public clonotypes were defined as clonotypes shared by more than one individual. TCRdb reprocessed the public reads (quality trimming at Q25 with fastp, clone calling with MiXCR) and kept in-frame beta chains. Each entry merges the rows of one CDR3 protein and shows their most common DNA and genes. The V and J calls were not made by the authors but by TCRdb's processing. Present in this sample are around 450,000 distinct CDR3 sequences, under 15% of which were seen just once. About a sixth of the sample is taken by the ten largest.

The CDR3 holds 15 amino acids from the cysteine to the phenylalanine. Left in the record is the CDR3 DNA by itself, 45 bases read in frame from the first base. CDR1 and CDR2 are drawn from the germline V gene (reference sequence): PRHDT, FYEKMQ. V is cut back by 5 bases and J by 5 bases, with 7 bases in the junction unmatched. The meaning of the sample's time point label: newly diagnosed GD, antithyroid drugs for less than 3 months. For both TCR sequencing and RNA sequencing, RNA was extracted from PBMCs using TRIzol. The diagnosis of Graves' disease was made according to American Thyroid Association guidelines. Recruitment of patients was carried out at an endocrinology department in Xi'an, China. From each patient, around 9 milliliters of peripheral blood was collected into an EDTA anticoagulant tube. Ficoll Paque Plus density gradient separation was used to isolate PBMCs, and no further T cell sorting was done. RNA quality was checked with an Agilent 2100 Bioanalyzer and agarose gel, and concentration with a NanoDrop 2000.

The data were also submitted as part of a second study, on T cells in Graves' hyperthyroidism and ophthalmopathy. Looking at the second paper: Stable Graves' hyperthyroidism was defined as no progression to ophthalmopathy during 18 months of follow-up. Hyperthyroidism patients were newly diagnosed, with disease duration under 2 months, and aged 18 to 65 years. Any patient with an uncontrolled infection, another autoimmune disease, pregnancy or lactation was excluded. Diagnoses were based on clinical symptoms, serum thyroxine and TRAb, thyroid ultrasound and orbital computed tomography. For the first round of RT-PCR on the TCR CDR3, the HTBI primer set was used together with the Qiagen OneStep RT-PCR kit. Most expanded thyroid clonotypes (frequency above 0.001) were also detected in blood, a finding suggesting that blood repertoires may reflect thyroid immune responses. A model built on a 13 V-J signature distinguished ophthalmopathy from stable hyperthyroidism, reaching roughly 88% sensitivity and 81% to 83% specificity in cross-validation and 80%/75% in testing. In validation, progression to ophthalmopathy was predicted by the model with around 71% sensitivity and 72% to 85% specificity, a median of approximately 6.5 months before onset. To identify TCR V-J signatures that set the groups apart, the researchers used a discovery cohort of 95 to 100 patients, made up of 43 with Graves' ophthalmopathy and 55 to 65 with stable Graves' hyperthyroidism. Whether ophthalmopathy could be predicted prospectively was tested in an independent validation cohort made up of 18 to 20 hyperthyroidism patients plus 17 patients who later progressed to ophthalmopathy. The 75 to 100 discovery patients were divided at random into training and test sets in a 7:3 ratio. In addition, the study compared T-cell repertoires in thyroid tissue and in blood from roughly 6 Graves' hyperthyroidism patients. After blood sampling, hyperthyroidism patients were treated with methimazole at a starting dose of 30 mg daily, and ophthalmopathy patients were treated with high-dose intravenous methylprednisolone. The libraries were constructed in a second round of multiplex PCR and then size-selected and purified. Sequencing of the libraries was done on an Illumina HiSeq2000 using paired-end 100 bp reads. SOAPnuke was used to process the raw data, with reads discarded if the reads contained adapters or uncalled bases, had a mean Phred below 15, or lacked an exact constant-primer or identifier match. High-quality paired reads were merged with COPE v1.2.5, and unique nucleotide sequences were defined as clonotypes. Clonotypes were aligned to IMGT TRBV, TRBD and TRBJ reference segments using MiTCR v1.1. Only V-J combinations with frequency above 0.0001, covering approximately 99% of repertoires, were analysed. The TCS score was defined as the ratio of F50 (clonal expansion) to E x V (chaos), calculated using BLOSUM62-based TCRdist between CDR3 peptides within each V-J. Welch's t-statistics and random forest reduced fewer than 600 V-J features to 13, which were used in a naive Bayes classifier (R e1071). No statistical method was used to fix the sample size in advance, and group allocation was not hidden from the investigators. The paper reports TCR Vbeta CDR3 sequencing of some 140 peripheral blood samples: approximately 41 ophthalmopathy, fewer than 85 hyperthyroidism and roughly 17 progressor patients.

This sample comprised peripheral blood mononuclear cells (PBMCs), obtained at new diagnosis, from a patient treated with antithyroid drugs. The sequence was collected from a woman in her 30s with Graves disease. Donor details come from another sample of the same person, matched by shared clones. The sequence is built from TRBV13 and TRBJ2-1, with 9 bases in between that match TRBD2. Here the CDR3 is given as CASSPSGNRDNEQFF. At the DNA level, the sequence is TGTGCCAGCAGCCCTAGCGGGAATAGGGACAATGAGCAGTTCTTC. The CDR3, completed at both ends by the reference TRBV13 and TRBJ2-1 genes, gives the full variable domain AAGVIQSPRHLIKEKRETATLKCYPIPRHDTVYWYQQGPGQDPQFLISFYEKMQSDKGSIPDRFSAQQFSDYHSELNMSSLELGDSALYFCASSPSGNRDNEQFFGPGTRLTVL.